This TCR beta chain was documented in a study of blood T cell repertoires in COVID-19. Study context: Samples of COVID-19 (acute and convalescent) were obtained from the United States, Italy and Spain. PBMCs, B-cell-depleted T cells, or T cells provided the cDNA or gDNA that made up the material.

This CDR3 region has 15 residues. Unmatched junction bases numbered 6, after V lost 6 bases and J lost 1 base. Germline assignment: CDR1 MNHEY and CDR2 SVGAGI. Original processing methods: Quantification of nucleated cells was approximated via reference gene primer amplification. The data were produced by immunoSEQ multiplex PCR, yet TCRdb's version contains in-frame clones alone and is incomplete. Clonal size and the V and J genes are those of that table, whereas D and trimming came from the DNA. The table includes 150,000 to 200,000 clones, more than 80% detected once. The chain recombines TRBV6-5 with TRBJ2-3, with 8 bases lining up with TRBD2. The sequenced sample consisted of peripheral blood. The TCR sequence derives from a middle-aged man with acute or convalescent COVID-19. The CDR3 loop is CASRTSTSGTDTQYF. The CDR3 bases are TGTGCCAGCAGAACCTCGACTAGCGGCACAGATACGCAGTATTTT.